This T cell receptor beta chain was documented in a study of response to subunit inactivated influenza vaccine. General study results and limits: A suggestion made by the authors is that each seasonal influenza vaccination recruits few new T cells.

Ten or more counts support this clonotype. Its antigen is as yet unknown. In TCRdb, the RT-PCR reads were re-called with MiXCR into one record per CDR3 protein. The sample has 700,000 to 900,000 distinct CDR3 sequences, 21% seen once. This CDR3 spans 16 amino acids. Per the germline V gene, CDR1 is MNHEY and CDR2 is SVGAGI. V lost 2 bases and J 4 bases, leaving 15 bases between the germline ends. V and J are TRBV6-5 and TRBJ2-1, with D perhaps assigned TRBD1 or TRBD2 (6 bases each). This material consisted of PBMCs from blood, taken more than 4 days after vaccination. The origin of this receptor is a middle-aged man who received an inactivated influenza vaccine. In DNA form, the CDR3 reads TGTGCCAGCAGTTACCCCTCACGGGGGCGATACAATGAGCAGTTCTTC. It is translated as CASSYPSRGRYNEQFF.